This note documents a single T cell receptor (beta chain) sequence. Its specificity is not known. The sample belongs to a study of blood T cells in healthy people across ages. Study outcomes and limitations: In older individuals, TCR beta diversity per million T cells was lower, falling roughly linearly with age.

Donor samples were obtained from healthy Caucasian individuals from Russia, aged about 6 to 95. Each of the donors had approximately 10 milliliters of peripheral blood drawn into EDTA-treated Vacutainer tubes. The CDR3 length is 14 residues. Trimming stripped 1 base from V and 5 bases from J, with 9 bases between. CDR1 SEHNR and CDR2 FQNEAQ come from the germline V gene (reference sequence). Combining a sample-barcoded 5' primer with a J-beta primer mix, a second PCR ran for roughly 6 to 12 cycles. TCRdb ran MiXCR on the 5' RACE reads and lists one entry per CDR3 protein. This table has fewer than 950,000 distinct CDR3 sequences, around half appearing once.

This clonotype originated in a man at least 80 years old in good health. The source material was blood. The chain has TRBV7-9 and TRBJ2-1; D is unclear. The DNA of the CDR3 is TGTGCCAGCAGCTTAGATGGTGGAAACAATGAGCAGTTCTTC. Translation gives CASSLDGGNNEQFF.